Below, one T cell receptor beta chain is given with its context. Its specificity is not known. The record originates from a study of T cell responses to AZD1222 COVID-19 vaccine. General study results and limits: Baseline seropositives among AZD1222 recipients totaled only six. Targeting of unmutated variant regions was reportedly seen in nearly half of spike-specific TCRs. Donors were largely white British and mainly female; clonal diversity was possibly underestimated. Once two AZD1222 doses were given, Spike-specific TCR breadth and depth went up.

Assay used: immunoSEQ multiplex PCR; TCRdb lists only in-frame clones, some missing. The sample holds 150,000 to 200,000 clones, 70% to 90% seen once. Germline lookup yields CDR1 SNHLY and CDR2 FYNNEI. The CDR3 runs 13 residues. The ends were cut back, 1 base at V and 0 bases at J, with 4 bases in the middle. The sequencing used peripheral blood, collected 28 days after the second AZD1222 dose. The receptor comes from an adult who received the AZD1222 COVID-19 vaccine. The chain combines TRBV2 with TRBJ2-7; D is unclear. In DNA form, the CDR3 reads TGTGCCAGCAGTGAAGTGCCCTCCTACGAGCAGTACTTC. Amino acids: CASSEVPSYEQYF.